These 26 T cell receptor beta chains were sequenced from one sample in a study of blood T cell repertoires in COVID-19. Clones were sequenced by immunoSEQ multiplex PCR, and TCRdb holds only the in-frame ones, with some missing. This sample carries some 250,000 clones, 88% of them seen once, and the ten largest clones take approximately 0.8%. What was sequenced was peripheral blood. The receptors were gathered from a woman in her thirties with acute or convalescent COVID-19.

The gene calls are TRBV24-1 and TRBJ2-2; TRBD2 might be the D (7 bases). With 12 bases removed from V and 7 bases from J, the gap between germline ends came to 20 bases. The germline V gene encodes CDR1 KGHDR and CDR2 SFDVKD. The CDR3 has 14 amino acids. The CDR3 reads CAAGDGGRGGELFF. For the CDR3, the DNA is TGTGCCGCCGGGGACGGGGGGCGCGGCGGGGAGCTGTTTTTT.

CDR3 sequence reads: CASSDSTGSGVEAFF. CDR3 in DNA: TGCGCCAGCAGCGATTCGACAGGGTCGGGCGTTGAAGCTTTCTTT. The rearrangement joins TRBV5-1 to TRBJ1-1; 7 nucleotides agree with TRBD1. This CDR3 comprises 15 residues. Germline CDR1 is SGHRS and CDR2 is YFSETQ. J gave up 7 bases and V 4 bases, and 13 bases lay outside the gene matches. Complete variable domain (other parts from reference TRBV5-1 and TRBJ1-1): KAGVTQTPRYLIKTRGQQVTLSCSPISGHRSVSWYQQTPGQGLQFLFEYFSETQRNKGNFPGRFSGRQFSNSRSEMNVSTLELGDSALYLCASSDSTGSGVEAFFGQGTRLTVV.

This sequence joins TRBV13 and TRBJ2-7; the D is unclear. Per the germline V gene, CDR1 is PRHDT and CDR2 is FYEKMQ (reference sequence). V lost 5 bases to trimming and J lost 0 bases, with 8 bases between them. The CDR3 has 13 residues. The CDR3 region has the DNA TGTGCCAGCAGCCCTCCCCTCTCCTACGAGCAGTACTTC. Amino acids: CASSPPLSYEQYF.

This chain links TRBV7-9 with TRBJ2-7, with 10 bases that match TRBD1. The V gene end was trimmed by 7 bases and the J gene end by 5 bases; junction bases not matched to a gene: 2. CDR1 and CDR2 from the germline V gene are SEHNR and FQNEAQ (reference sequence). CDR3 length: 12 residues. The CDR3 sequence: CASTDRGHEQYF. CDR3 DNA sequence: TGTGCCAGCACCGACAGGGGGCACGAGCAGTACTTC.

Comments on this clone: The same CDR3 can be traced to other DNA sequences in this sample. The chain uses TRBV6-2 or TRBV6-3 and TRBJ2-7; TRBD2 matches 8 bases. Germline CDR1 MNHEY, CDR2 SVGEGT. V lost 2 bases and J lost 3; bases outside the gene matches: 3. The CDR3 is made up of 14 amino acids. CDR3 in DNA: TGTGCCAGCAGTTACGCGAGCGGGAGCTACGAGCAGTACTTC. This encodes CASSYASGSYEQYF.

The chain employs TRBV5-4 and TRBJ2-5; TRBD2 matches 14 bases. This CDR3 comprises 16 residues. V lost 3 bases, J lost 5 bases, and 6 bases stayed unmatched. Germline V gene sequence: CDR1 SGHNT, CDR2 YYREEE (reference sequence). CDR3 bases: TGTGCCAGCAGCTCGGGACTAGCGGGAGCGGGGGAGACCCAGTACTTC. Encoded protein: CASSSGLAGAGETQYF.

V and J are TRBV21-1 and TRBJ2-1; TRBD2, the table's D call, was not compared with the DNA. TRBV21-1 is an annotated pseudogene. The CDR3 spans 18 residues. CDR3 coding DNA: TGTGCCAGCAGCAAATTTGATGCCGGGACTAGCGGGACCAATGAGCAGTTCTTC. As protein: CASSKFDAGTSGTNEQFF.

The J gene is TRBJ2-3, the V gene TRBV30, with TRBD2 identical over 10 bases. The CDR3 runs 15 residues. Germline V gene sequence: CDR1 GTSNPN, CDR2 SVGIG (reference sequence). V lost 2 bases, J lost 3 bases, and 5 bases stayed unmatched. CDR3 in amino acids: CAWSILAGMTDTQYF. The CDR3 DNA sequence: TGTGCCTGGAGTATACTAGCGGGAATGACAGATACGCAGTATTTT.

This sequence joins TRBV5-4 and TRBJ2-5; unclear D gene. The CDR3 is made up of 13 amino acids. Germline V gene sequence: CDR1 SGHNT, CDR2 YYREEE (reference sequence). In nucleotides, the CDR3 is TGTGCTCTAAAGGAACAGATTCAAGAGACCCAGTACTTC. It is translated as CALKEQIQETQYF.

This rearrangement joins TRBV19 to TRBJ2-1, with D possibly TRBD1 on 6 matching bases. This CDR3 has 16 residues. Germline CDR1 is LNHDA and CDR2 is SQIVND (reference sequence). V was cut by 3 bases and J by 3 bases, with 15 bases left in between. The CDR3 region has the DNA TGTGCCAGTAGTATGGGGGCCCGGAGTAGCTACAATGAGCAGTTCTTC. This translates into CASSMGARSSYNEQFF.

In nucleotides, the CDR3 is TGTGCCAGCAGCTTACTCCCAGGGTTGGTCACTGAAGCTTTCTTT. Encoded protein: CASSLLPGLVTEAFF. J is TRBJ1-1 and V is TRBV11-2; D might be TRBD1 (5 bases). CDR3 length: 15 residues. CDR1 and CDR2 from the germline V gene are SGHAT and FQNNGV. The germline V and J ends were trimmed by 2 bases and 4 bases, with 14 bases remaining between them.

This chain uses TRBV7-3 with TRBJ1-1, with no clear D. The V end was cut by 2 bases, the J end by 11 bases, with 24 bases between. The CDR3 is 16 amino acids. Looked up from germline, CDR1 is SGHTA and CDR2 is FQGTGA. The CDR3 loop is CASSLLGGTQPEHAFF. In nucleotides, the CDR3 is TGTGCCAGCAGCTTATTAGGCGGTACCCAACCCGAGCATGCTTTCTTT.

V gene TRBV7-2 combines with J gene TRBJ2-1; D possibly corresponds to TRBD2 (6 bases). The ends were cut back, 5 bases at V and 4 bases at J, with 12 bases in the middle. The germline V gene encodes CDR1 SGHTA and CDR2 FQGNSA. The CDR3 loop spans 14 amino acids. The CDR3 sequence: CASSSRGVYNEQFF. DNA of the CDR3: TGTGCCAGCAGCAGCCGCGGGGTATACAATGAGCAGTTCTTC.

The J gene is TRBJ2-7, the V gene TRBV7-9; TRBD2 matches at 11 bases. The CDR3 runs 14 residues. With V trimmed by 5 bases and J by 5 bases, 5 bases remained unmatched. Per the germline V gene, CDR1 is SEHNR and CDR2 is FQNEAQ (reference sequence). The CDR3 loop reads CASSLSGRDNEQYF. The CDR3, as DNA: TGTGCCAGCAGCCTTAGCGGGAGGGACAACGAGCAGTACTTC. Full variable domain (missing parts from reference TRBV7-9 and TRBJ2-7): DTGVSQNPRHKITKRGQNVTFRCDPISEHNRLYWYRQTLGQGPEFLTYFQNEAQLEKSRLLSDRFSAERPKGSFSTLEIQRTEQGDSAMYLCASSLSGRDNEQYFGPGTRLTVT.

V and J are TRBV29-1 and TRBJ1-1; D is possibly TRBD1 (5 bases). The CDR3 has 13 amino acids. Germline V gives CDR1 SQVTM, CDR2 ANQGSEA. The V gene lost 4 bases and the J gene lost 4 bases, with 13 bases spanning the gap. The CDR3 DNA sequence: TGCAGCGTTGGCCCAGGGTTCGGCACTGAAGCTTTCTTT. It translates to CSVGPGFGTEAFF.

V usage is TRBV2 and J usage is TRBJ2-3; possibly TRBD2 for D (6 bases). Germline lookup yields CDR1 SNHLY and CDR2 FYNNEI. Between the trimmed V and J ends, which lost 5 bases and 4 bases, there was a span of 16 bases. This CDR3 region has 15 residues. The CDR3 DNA follows: TGTGCCAGCAGTTACACGACTAGAAACGCAGATACGCAGTATTTT. Translated, it gives CASSYTTRNADTQYF.

The genes are TRBV6-2 or TRBV6-3 and TRBJ2-7; 7 bases map to TRBD2. The junction had 6 bases not matched to a gene; V was cut back by 2 bases and J by 5 bases. The CDR3 length is 14 residues. CDR1 is MNHEY, CDR2 SVGEGT, per germline. Here the CDR3 reads CASSYGGSLNEQYF. The CDR3 nucleotides read TGTGCCAGCAGTTACGGCGGGAGCCTGAACGAGCAGTACTTC.

The rearrangement links TRBV3-1 (or the pseudogene TRBV3-2) to TRBJ2-5; the match to TRBD2 covers 10 bases. The germline V gene encodes CDR1 LGHDT and CDR2 YNNKEL (reference sequence). V was clipped by 1 base and J by 5 bases; unmatched bases: 7. CDR3 size: 16 residues. This CDR3 is CASSQGGSGRQETQYF. CDR3 DNA sequence: TGTGCCAGCAGCCAAGGCGGTAGCGGGAGGCAGGAGACCCAGTACTTC.

To note about this clone: Other DNA sequences in the same sample also yield this CDR3. V gene TRBV7-2 combines with J gene TRBJ1-6; TRBD1 might be the D (6 bases). Germline assignment: CDR1 SGHTA and CDR2 FQGNSA. The V end lost 5 bases, the J end lost 8 bases, and 13 bases lay between the germline ends. The CDR3 loop spans 14 amino acids. The CDR3: CASSLQGRDSPLHF. The CDR3 DNA is TGTGCCAGCAGCCTCCAGGGGCGAGATTCACCCCTCCACTTT.

This clone has a single count. This chain joins TRBV6-5 and TRBJ1-4; 7 bases line up with TRBD1. With V trimmed by 7 bases and J by 7 bases, 9 bases remained unmatched. Germline loops: CDR1 MNHEY, CDR2 SVGAGI. The CDR3 sequence is 14 residues long. The DNA for the CDR3 is TGTGCCAGCAAAAACAGGGGATTCGGTGAAAAACTGTTTTTT. This encodes CASKNRGFGEKLFF.

V usage is TRBV3-1 (or the pseudogene TRBV3-2) and J usage is TRBJ1-1; 8 bases line up with TRBD1. The V gene's germline CDR1 is LGHDT and CDR2 YNNKEL (reference sequence). This CDR3 spans 13 amino acids. The V and J ends lost 3 bases and 6 bases, in that order; junction bases with no gene match: 3. The CDR3 DNA follows: TGTGCCAGCAGCCATAGACAGGGGCCTGAAGCTTTCTTT. Its protein is CASSHRQGPEAFF.

The chain is built from TRBV5-1 and TRBJ2-7; D unresolved. V lost 4 bases, J lost 0 bases, and 11 bases lay in between. The CDR3 is made up of 14 amino acids. CDR1 and CDR2 (germline): SGHRS, YFSETQ. The CDR3 nucleotides read TGCGCCAGCAGCCTCAGATCCTTCTCCTACGAGCAGTACTTC. Protein: CASSLRSFSYEQYF.

The CDR3 region has the DNA TGTGCCAGCAGTTACAAGAGGAGGTCCTACGAGCAGTACTTC. It specifies CASSYKRRSYEQYF. The J gene is TRBJ2-7, the V gene TRBV6-5; perhaps TRBD2 as D (5 bases). From germline, CDR1 is MNHEY and CDR2 SVGAGI. V lost 2 bases to trimming and J lost 1 base, with 9 bases between them. This CDR3 has 14 amino acids.

Regarding this clone: Other DNA sequences in the same sample also yield this CDR3. The genes are TRBV12-3 or TRBV12-4 and TRBJ1-1, with a possible D match to TRBD1 (5 bases). This CDR3 has 12 amino acids. Trimming stripped 2 bases from V and 5 bases from J, with 6 bases between. CDR3 protein: CASSLQGTEAFF. DNA of the CDR3: TGTGCCAGCAGTTTACAGGGAACTGAAGCTTTCTTT.

The chain carries TRBV5-1 and TRBJ2-7, with a possible D match to TRBD1 (5 bases). The CDR3 is made up of 15 amino acids. V lost 0 bases, J lost 7 bases, and 17 bases lay in between. CDR1 is SGHRS, CDR2 YFSETQ, per germline. The CDR3 bases are TGCGCCAGCAGCTTGGAAGGGGCAGGTACGAGGGAGCAGTACTTC. Encoded protein: CASSLEGAGTREQYF.

The chain links TRBV21-1 to TRBJ2-1; no DNA check was done on the table's D call, TRBD2. TRBV21-1 is recorded as a pseudogene. The CDR3 contains 18 residues. This CDR3 reads CASSKGGEGRLSYNEQFF. In nucleotides, the CDR3 is TGTGCCAGCAGCAAGGGGGGGGAAGGGCGCCTCTCCTACAATGAGCAGTTCTTC.